The clone carrying this T cell receptor beta chain was recorded once. Its antigen remains unknown. Measured with immunoSEQ multiplex PCR; TCRdb has only the in-frame clones, and not every one. The sample has tens of thousands of clones, 80% seen once; the top ten hold about 20%. This record comes from a study of T cell responses to AZD1222 COVID-19 vaccine. Findings and caveats of the study: The repertoires were collected only after the peak T cell response. White British ancestry dominated among donors, who included more females, and clonal diversity was possibly underestimated.

The sample in question was peripheral blood, obtained on day 0 of AZD1222 vaccination. The sequence came from an adult in good health.

CDR3 sequence reads: CAWSVASGGGYTF. For the CDR3, the DNA is TGTGCCTGGAGTGTGGCCTCCGGAGGAGGCTACACCTTC. This chain connects TRBV30 to TRBJ1-2; D unclear. The CDR3 consists of 13 residues. CDR1 is GTSNPN and CDR2 is SVGIG in the germline V gene (reference sequence). Trimming pared 0 bases from V and 8 bases from J, leaving 13 bases between.